The 14 T cell receptor beta chains in this list originate from one sample, sequenced in a study of naive and memory T cell subsets. Both TRBC1 and TRBC2 were covered by a beta constant-region primer of two equimolar oligonucleotides. TCRdb recomputed calls from the UMI-ligation and nested PCR reads with MiXCR, one row per CDR3 protein. The repertoire has around 160,000 distinct CDR3 sequences, about 18% of them found once; the top ten carry more than 0.13%. Specimen: naive CD4+ T cells from blood. The receptors here all came from a human donor in good health.

This clonotype was counted only a few times. The rearrangement uses TRBV14 and TRBJ2-3, with TRBD1 matching 10 bases. The CDR3 runs 16 residues. Per germline, CDR1 SGHDN and CDR2 FVKESK. J lost 2 bases, V lost 4 bases, and 6 bases had no gene match. The CDR3 bases are TGTGCCAGCAGCCCGCGACAGGGGGCATACACAGATACGCAGTATTTT. Translated, it gives CASSPRQGAYTDTQYF.

V gene TRBV7-8 combines with J gene TRBJ1-1; D remains unclear. The germline gives CDR1 SGHVS, CDR2 FQNEAQ. This CDR3 is built from 12 residues. Trimming removed 3 bases at V and 3 bases at J, with 5 bases between. In DNA form, the CDR3 reads TGTGCCAGCAGCTTTGCCTACACTGAAGCTTTCTTT. This encodes CASSFAYTEAFF.

The chain couples TRBV5-1 to TRBJ2-7, with TRBD2 matching over 11 bases. CDR1 and CDR2 (germline): SGHRS, YFSETQ. Trimming took 3 bases from V and 3 from J; bases not matched to a gene: 8. The CDR3 runs 16 residues. For the CDR3, the DNA is TGCGCCAGCAGCTCAAGCCCTACTAGCGGGAGCTACGAGCAGTACTTC. This gives the protein CASSSSPTSGSYEQYF.

J is TRBJ1-1 and V is TRBV5-1, with D possibly being TRBD1 (5 bases). V dropped 5 bases and J dropped 0 bases, with 17 bases sitting between them. The length of the CDR3 is 16 residues. CDR1 and CDR2 from the germline V gene are SGHRS and YFSETQ. The CDR3 nucleotides read TGCGCCAGCAGGGAGAGGGCAGGGTTCATGAACACTGAAGCTTTCTTT. Translated: CASRERAGFMNTEAFF.

CDR3 protein: CSARDRPGPRGHQPQHF. The CDR3 DNA follows: TGCAGTGCTAGAGATCGCCCCGGACCTCGTGGGCATCAGCCCCAGCATTTT. The genes are TRBV20-1 and TRBJ1-5; unclear D gene. V was cut by 0 bases and J by 5 bases, with 20 bases left in between. Germline CDR1 is DFQATT and CDR2 is SNEGSKA (reference sequence). CDR3 length: 17 residues.

A few counts support this clonotype. This sequence joins TRBV19 and TRBJ2-1; D is perhaps TRBD2 (5 bases). This CDR3 spans 20 amino acids. Germline-derived CDR1 and CDR2 are LNHDA and SQIVND (reference sequence). V lost 2 bases and J lost 6, with 29 bases in between. For the CDR3, the DNA is TGTGCCAGTAGTATAATAAGCCTGGGCTCCCCGACGGGAACCGGCAATGAGCAGTTCTTC. This translates into CASSIISLGSPTGTGNEQFF.

The gene calls are TRBV28 and TRBJ1-5; D not resolved. V dropped 6 bases and J dropped 4 bases, with 7 bases sitting between them. CDR3 length: 12 residues. Germline values: CDR1 MDHEN, CDR2 SYDVKM. This CDR3 is CASSRINQPQHF. The CDR3 nucleotides read TGTGCCAGCAGCCGCATTAATCAGCCCCAGCATTTT.

In its sample, this clonotype was seen a few times. The V and J genes are TRBV5-1 and TRBJ2-3, with a weak D call TRBD2 (6 bases). CDR1 and CDR2 (germline): SGHRS, YFSETQ. This CDR3 contains 15 residues. V lost 0 bases, J lost 4 bases, and 12 bases lay in between. The CDR3, as DNA: TGCGCCAGCAGCTTGGCCGGGACTTCCGCAGATACGCAGTATTTT. This codes for CASSLAGTSADTQYF.

The CDR3 here is CASSCRLLEQYF. The CDR3 DNA reads as TGTGCCAGCAGTTGTCGGCTACTCGAGCAGTACTTC. The V call is TRBV6-2 or TRBV6-3, the J call TRBJ2-7, with unresolved D. CDR3 length: 12 amino acids. Germline V CDR1 and CDR2: MNHEY, SVGEGT. The V and J ends lost 4 bases and 6 bases respectively, with 10 bases between them.

This clonotype was seen repeatedly, ten times or more. V gene TRBV20-1 combines with J gene TRBJ2-5; D perhaps matches TRBD1 (5 bases). The CDR3 runs to 14 residues. The germline V and J ends were trimmed by 1 base and 1 base, with 10 bases remaining between them. Germline CDR1 is DFQATT and CDR2 is SNEGSKA (reference sequence). CDR3 nucleotides: TGCAGTGCTAGAGCGTTAGACAGCCAAGAGACCCAGTACTTC. Translation gives CSARALDSQETQYF.

This clonotype came up a few times. The chain uses TRBV30 and TRBJ1-6; no clear D gene. Germline values: CDR1 GTSNPN, CDR2 SVGIG (reference sequence). V was pared by 2 bases and J by 1 base, with 9 bases between. CDR3 length: 15 amino acids. The CDR3 DNA sequence: TGTGCCTGGAGTCCCCTCAGATCCTATAATTCACCCCTCCACTTT. It yields the protein CAWSPLRSYNSPLHF.

The J gene is TRBJ2-3, the V gene TRBV7-2, with 7 positions matching TRBD1. J lost 6 bases, V lost 3 bases, and 15 bases had no gene match. This CDR3 spans 17 amino acids. Germline V lookup: CDR1 SGHTA, CDR2 FQGNSA. The CDR3 bases are TGTGCCAGCAGCTTTGGGCCGTGGCAGGGGGAGAGGGATACGCAGTATTTT. This translates into CASSFGPWQGERDTQYF.

The genes are TRBV29-1 and TRBJ2-7; no reliable D call. The CDR3 consists of 12 residues. Germline CDR1 SQVTM, CDR2 ANQGSEA. The V end was cut by 5 bases, the J end by 2 bases, with 10 bases between. CDR3 DNA sequence: TGCAGCGTTACGGGCCTGACCTACGAGCAGTACTTC. Translated: CSVTGLTYEQYF.

This clonotype was picked up a small number of times. V usage is TRBV11-2 and J usage is TRBJ2-1, with D tentatively TRBD2 (5 bases). Germline-derived CDR1 and CDR2 are SGHAT and FQNNGV. CDR3 length equals 15 residues. V lost 2 bases, J lost 4 bases, and 12 bases lay in between. The CDR3 sequence: CASSLNVGLYNEQFF. In DNA, the CDR3 is TGTGCCAGCAGCTTAAATGTCGGACTTTACAATGAGCAGTTCTTC.